One sample yielded the 14 T cell receptor beta chains listed below, sequenced in a study of T cell responses to AZD1222 COVID-19 vaccine. This table comes from immunoSEQ multiplex PCR, and its TCRdb copy is limited to in-frame clones, with some not included. The sample holds 120,000 to 150,000 clones, over 75% seen once. The sample was peripheral blood, taken 28 days after the second dose of the MenACWY control vaccine. These receptors originate from an adult who received the MenACWY meningococcal vaccine as a control.

The chain employs TRBV5-6 and TRBJ1-1, with 7 bases that match TRBD1. The V gene's germline CDR1 is SGHDT and CDR2 YYEEEE. This CDR3 is built from 14 residues. V lost 3 bases, J lost 3 bases, and 5 bases stayed unmatched. The CDR3 here is CASSYYRGHTEAFF. The CDR3 DNA reads TGTGCCAGCAGCTACTACAGGGGCCACACTGAAGCTTTCTTT.

The chain is built from TRBV10-3 and TRBJ2-7, with TRBD1 identical over 11 bases. CDR3 length equals 12 residues. Unmatched junction bases numbered 6, after V lost 10 bases and J lost 7 bases. Germline assignment: CDR1 ENHRY and CDR2 SYGVKD. CDR3 amino acids: CATWTGGREQYF. The CDR3 DNA reads as TGTGCCACCTGGACAGGGGGCAGAGAGCAGTACTTC.

The chain carries TRBV18 and TRBJ1-4, with D possibly matching TRBD1 (5 bases). The germline CDR1 and CDR2 sequences are KGHSH and LQKENI. CDR3 size: 15 residues. Trimming removed 2 bases from V and 6 bases from J, with 13 bases in between. In DNA form, the CDR3 reads TGTGCCAGCTCACCAAGCACGGGGCTACATGAAAAACTGTTTTTT. Translation: CASSPSTGLHEKLFF.

This chain joins TRBV7-9 and TRBJ1-5; D ambiguous. There are 15 residues in the CDR3. V was clipped by 2 bases and J by 1 base, with 9 bases between them. CDR1 SEHNR and CDR2 FQNEAQ come from the germline V gene (reference sequence). This CDR3 reads CASSLNSASNQPQHF. In nucleotides, the CDR3 is TGTGCCAGCAGCTTAAACAGTGCCAGCAATCAGCCCCAGCATTTT.

The chain recombines TRBV4-3 with TRBJ1-1, with no clear D. The V and J ends lost 0 bases and 1 base respectively, with 6 bases between them. CDR3 length: 14 amino acids. Germline CDR1 is LGHNA and CDR2 is YSLEER. The CDR3 region has the DNA TGCGCCAGCAGCCAAGATATGAGGAACACTGAAGCTTTCTTT. Encoded protein: CASSQDMRNTEAFF.

CDR3 loop: CASSLRAINFTGELFF. CDR3 nucleotides: TGTGCCAGCAGCTTAAGAGCGATTAATTTCACCGGGGAGCTGTTTTTT. The chain carries TRBV7-9 and TRBJ2-2; no firm D call. The V end lost 2 bases, the J end lost 4 bases, and 14 bases lay between the germline ends. This CDR3 contains 16 residues. From germline, CDR1 is SEHNR and CDR2 FQNEAQ (reference sequence).

The gene calls are TRBV16 and TRBJ1-5; the D gene is possibly TRBD1 (6 bases). V lost 0 bases and J 7 bases, leaving 10 bases between the germline ends. This CDR3 spans 14 amino acids. CDR1 is KGHSY, CDR2 FQNENV, per germline. The CDR3 DNA sequence: TGTGCCAGCAGCCAATCACAGGGACGGCAGCCCCAGCATTTT. Amino acid sequence: CASSQSQGRQPQHF.

V usage is TRBV11-3 and J usage is TRBJ1-1; D remains unclear. V was shortened by 5 bases and J by 1 base, with 14 bases between the two germline ends. CDR1 is SGHNT and CDR2 is YENEEA in the germline V gene. The CDR3 loop spans 15 amino acids. CDR3 DNA: TGTGCCAGCAGCCCTGGGGTGGTCTCGAACACTGAAGCTTTCTTT. As protein: CASSPGVVSNTEAFF.

The chain has TRBV7-6 and TRBJ2-7; 7 positions match TRBD1. The V and J ends lost 5 bases and 5 bases, in that order; junction bases with no gene match: 12. The CDR3 sequence is 15 residues long. Germline CDR1 reads SGHVS; CDR2 reads FNYEAQ. CDR3 DNA sequence: TGTGCCAGCAGCCCCGCGGCAGGGGGTCTCCACGAGCAGTACTTC. Amino acid sequence: CASSPAAGGLHEQYF.

This clone was counted once. The chain employs TRBV7-2 and TRBJ2-1, with 12 bases matching TRBD1. The J segment lost 7 bases and the V segment lost 2 bases, leaving 6 bases of the junction unmatched. CDR1 is SGHTA and CDR2 is FQGNSA in the germline V gene. The CDR3 is 16 amino acids. The CDR3 region has the DNA TGTGCCAGCAGCTTACGGGACAGGGGGCTAGGTAATGAGCAGTTCTTC. It encodes CASSLRDRGLGNEQFF.

The chain has TRBV18 and TRBJ2-1, with 9 nucleotides matching TRBD1. V shed 8 bases and J 0 bases; nucleotides not matched to a gene: 8. The CDR3 extends over 16 amino acids. Germline V CDR1 and CDR2: KGHSH, LQKENI. The CDR3 protein is CASPEHRGHSYNEQFF. DNA of the CDR3: TGTGCCAGCCCAGAACACAGGGGGCACTCCTACAATGAGCAGTTCTTC.

This chain joins TRBV27 and TRBJ1-6, with 7 bases matching TRBD1. The CDR3 is 18 residues long. The J segment lost 7 bases and the V segment lost 5 bases, leaving 17 bases of the junction unmatched. Germline CDR1 reads MNHEY; CDR2 reads SMNVEV (reference sequence). The CDR3 DNA follows: TGTGCCAGCAGTCCCCTAGCAGGGACAGCCGATGGGAATTCACCCCTCCACTTT. Protein product: CASSPLAGTADGNSPLHF.

The chain links TRBV29-1 to TRBJ1-2; possible D gene TRBD1, 6 bases. Germline CDR1 and CDR2: SQVTM and ANQGSEA. Between the trimmed V and J ends, which lost 1 base and 3 bases, there was a span of 18 bases. The length of the CDR3 is 16 residues. CDR3 coding DNA: TGCAGCGTTGAAGCGGTCGGGGGCCAGGGGTACTATGGCTACACCTTC. Its protein product is CSVEAVGGQGYYGYTF.

This chain uses TRBV30 with TRBJ1-6, with D hard to call. Germline V gene sequence: CDR1 GTSNPN, CDR2 SVGIG (reference sequence). This CDR3 has 15 residues. The V end was cut by 0 bases, the J end by 8 bases, with 14 bases between. DNA of the CDR3: TGTGCCTGGAGTGTAGGAGATGGGCGGTATTCACCCCTCCACTTT. It specifies CAWSVGDGRYSPLHF.